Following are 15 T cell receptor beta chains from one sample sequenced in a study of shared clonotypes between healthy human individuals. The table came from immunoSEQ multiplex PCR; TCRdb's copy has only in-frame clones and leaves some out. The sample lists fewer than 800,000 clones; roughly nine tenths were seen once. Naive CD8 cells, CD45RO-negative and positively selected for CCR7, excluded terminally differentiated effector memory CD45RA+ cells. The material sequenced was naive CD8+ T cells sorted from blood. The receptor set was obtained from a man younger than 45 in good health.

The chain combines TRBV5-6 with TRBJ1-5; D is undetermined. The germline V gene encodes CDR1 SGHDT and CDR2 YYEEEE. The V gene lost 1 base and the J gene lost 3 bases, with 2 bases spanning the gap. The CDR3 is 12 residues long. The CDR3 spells CASSLSNQPQHF. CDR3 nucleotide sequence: TGTGCCAGCAGCTTGTCCAATCAGCCCCAGCATTTT.

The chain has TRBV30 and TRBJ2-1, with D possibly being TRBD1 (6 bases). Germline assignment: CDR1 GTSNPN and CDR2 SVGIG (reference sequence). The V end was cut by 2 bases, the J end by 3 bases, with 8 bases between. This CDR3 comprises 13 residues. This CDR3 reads CAWSPQGYNEQFF. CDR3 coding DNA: TGTGCCTGGAGTCCACAGGGCTACAATGAGCAGTTCTTC.

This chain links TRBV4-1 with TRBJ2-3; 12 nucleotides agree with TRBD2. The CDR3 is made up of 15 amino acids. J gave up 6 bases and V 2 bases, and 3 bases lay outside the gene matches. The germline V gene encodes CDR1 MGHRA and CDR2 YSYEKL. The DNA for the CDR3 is TGCGCCAGCAGCCAACTAGCGGGAGGGGGGGATACGCAGTATTTT. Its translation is CASSQLAGGGDTQYF.

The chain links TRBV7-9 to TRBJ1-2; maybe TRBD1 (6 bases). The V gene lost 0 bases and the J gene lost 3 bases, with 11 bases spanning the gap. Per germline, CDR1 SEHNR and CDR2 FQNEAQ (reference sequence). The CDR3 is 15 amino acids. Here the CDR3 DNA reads TGTGCCAGCAGCTTAGCGCGGCGACAGGACTATGGCTACACCTTC. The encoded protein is CASSLARRQDYGYTF.

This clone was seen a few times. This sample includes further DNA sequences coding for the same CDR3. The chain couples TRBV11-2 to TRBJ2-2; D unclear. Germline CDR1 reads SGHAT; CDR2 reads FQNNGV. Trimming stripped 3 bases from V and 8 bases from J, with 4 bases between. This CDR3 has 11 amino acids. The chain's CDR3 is CASSLTGELFF. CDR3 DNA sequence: TGTGCCAGCAGCTTGACTGGGGAGCTGTTTTTT.

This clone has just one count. The CDR3 is CATGVSSVHEQYF. CDR3 bases: TGTGCCACGGGGGTTTCTTCGGTCCACGAGCAGTACTTC. The J gene is TRBJ2-7, the V gene TRBV11-1; possible D gene TRBD2, 6 bases. The CDR3 extends over 13 amino acids. From germline, CDR1 is SGHAT and CDR2 FQDESV (reference sequence). V was cut by 10 bases and J by 5 bases, with 18 bases left in between.

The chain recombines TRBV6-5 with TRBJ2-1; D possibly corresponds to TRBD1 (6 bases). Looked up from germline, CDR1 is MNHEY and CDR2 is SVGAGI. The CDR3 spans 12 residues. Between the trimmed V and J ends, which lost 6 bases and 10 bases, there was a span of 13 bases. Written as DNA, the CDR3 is TGTGCCAGCAGCCCCAGGGGTGAGGAGCAGTTCTTC. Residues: CASSPRGEEQFF.

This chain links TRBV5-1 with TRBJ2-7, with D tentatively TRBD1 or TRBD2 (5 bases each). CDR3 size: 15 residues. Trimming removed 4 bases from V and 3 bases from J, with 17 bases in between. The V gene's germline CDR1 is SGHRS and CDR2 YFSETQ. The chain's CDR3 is CASSPGDGPDYEQYF. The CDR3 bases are TGCGCCAGCAGCCCCGGGGACGGACCTGACTACGAGCAGTACTTC.

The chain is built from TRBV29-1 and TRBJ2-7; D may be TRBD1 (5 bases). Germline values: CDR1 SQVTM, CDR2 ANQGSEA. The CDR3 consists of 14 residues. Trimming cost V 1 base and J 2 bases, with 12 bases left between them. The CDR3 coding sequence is TGCAGCGTTGAAGCGCAGGGCGAGACCTACGAGCAGTACTTC. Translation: CSVEAQGETYEQYF.

The CDR3 bases are TGTGCCAGCAGCCTCGGCGGAGGGGGGCAAAATGTGAGGGCTGAAGCTTTCTTT. This codes for CASSLGGGGQNVRAEAFF. The rearrangement joins TRBV7-9 to TRBJ1-1; TRBD1 is a possible D gene (6 bases). Germline V gives CDR1 SEHNR, CDR2 FQNEAQ (reference sequence). V lost 5 bases, J lost 6 bases, and 28 bases lay in between. The CDR3 length is 18 residues.

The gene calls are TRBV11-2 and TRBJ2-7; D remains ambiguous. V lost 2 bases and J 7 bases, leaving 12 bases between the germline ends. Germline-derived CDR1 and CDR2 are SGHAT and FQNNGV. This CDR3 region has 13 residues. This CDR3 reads CASSLLTNREQYF. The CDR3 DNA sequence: TGTGCCAGCAGCTTACTGACGAACCGAGAGCAGTACTTC.

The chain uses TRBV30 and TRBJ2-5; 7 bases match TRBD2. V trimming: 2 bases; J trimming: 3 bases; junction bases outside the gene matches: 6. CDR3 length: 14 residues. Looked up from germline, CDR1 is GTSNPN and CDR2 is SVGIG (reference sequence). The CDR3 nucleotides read TGTGCCTGGAGTAATCTGGGGGGGAAAGAGACCCAGTACTTC. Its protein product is CAWSNLGGKETQYF.

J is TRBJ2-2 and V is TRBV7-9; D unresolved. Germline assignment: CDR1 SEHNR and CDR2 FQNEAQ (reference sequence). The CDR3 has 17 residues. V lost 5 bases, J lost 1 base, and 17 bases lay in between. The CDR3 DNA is TGTGCCAGCAGCCCCCGGGCTTCCGGGCTGAACACCGGGGAGCTGTTTTTT. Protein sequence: CASSPRASGLNTGELFF.

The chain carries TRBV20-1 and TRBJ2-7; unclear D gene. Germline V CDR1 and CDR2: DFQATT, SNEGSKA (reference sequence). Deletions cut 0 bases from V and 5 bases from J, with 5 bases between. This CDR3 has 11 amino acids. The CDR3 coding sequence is TGCAGTGCTAGAGATTCACACGAGCAGTACTTC. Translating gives CSARDSHEQYF.

CDR3: CASSQQVASGRGRKEQFF. The CDR3 DNA reads as TGCGCCAGCAGCCAACAGGTCGCTAGCGGGAGAGGTCGCAAAGAGCAGTTCTTC. The chain links TRBV4-1 to TRBJ2-1; 10 nucleotides agree with TRBD2. The CDR3 covers 18 residues. Trimming took 2 bases from V and 10 from J; bases not matched to a gene: 17. Germline-derived CDR1 and CDR2 are MGHRA and YSYEKL.